The present entry profiles one T cell receptor beta chain with its context. The antigen is unknown. The data stem from a study of shared clonotypes between healthy human individuals. As for the study in general: Ranging from 18 to 49 in age, donors were a couple of women and a few men.

General study points: Among donors, clonotype sharing was expected to be affected by sequencing depth. A few donors had around 5.5% of their naive CD4 clonotypes in common.

Germline CDR1 is SGHNT and CDR2 is YENEEA. The CDR3 has 12 residues. With 2 bases removed from V and 4 bases from J, the gap between germline ends came to 6 bases. Assay: immunoSEQ multiplex PCR; the TCRdb copy retains only in-frame clones and omits some. The sample has 180,000 or so clones; over 80% are singletons. Sequencing was done on a sample of naive CD4+ T cells sorted from blood. The subset: CD45RA+ positively selected. The chain links TRBV11-3 to TRBJ2-7; D uncertain. This receptor was taken from a woman in her 30s in good health. The CDR3 DNA is TGTGCCAGCAGCTTATGGGGTTACGAGCAGTACTTC. Its protein product is CASSLWGYEQYF.